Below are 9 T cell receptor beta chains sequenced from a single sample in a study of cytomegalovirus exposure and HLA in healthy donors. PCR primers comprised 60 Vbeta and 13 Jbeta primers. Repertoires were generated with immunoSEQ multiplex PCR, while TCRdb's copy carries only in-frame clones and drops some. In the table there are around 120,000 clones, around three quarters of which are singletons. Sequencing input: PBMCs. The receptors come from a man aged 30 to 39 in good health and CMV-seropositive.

This CDR3 reads CASSTTGSTNEKLFF. In DNA, the CDR3 is TGCGCCAGCAGCACTACAGGATCAACTAATGAAAAACTGTTTTTT. This chain links TRBV5-1 with TRBJ1-4; tentative D call: TRBD1 (5 bases). The germline V and J ends were trimmed by 4 bases and 0 bases, with 10 bases remaining between them. Germline V gene lookup returns CDR1 SGHRS and CDR2 YFSETQ. The CDR3 sequence is 15 residues long.

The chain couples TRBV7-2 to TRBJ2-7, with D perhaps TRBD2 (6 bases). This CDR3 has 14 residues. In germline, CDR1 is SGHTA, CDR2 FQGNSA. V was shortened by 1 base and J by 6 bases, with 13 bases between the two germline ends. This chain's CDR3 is CASSLGGDSSEQYF. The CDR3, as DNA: TGTGCCAGCAGCTTAGGGGGGGACTCCAGCGAGCAGTACTTC.

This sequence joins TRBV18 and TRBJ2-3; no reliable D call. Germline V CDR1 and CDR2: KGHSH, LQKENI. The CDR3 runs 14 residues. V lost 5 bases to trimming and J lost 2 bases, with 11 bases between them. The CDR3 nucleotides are TGTGCCAGCTCATTTGGCCTTTCCACAGATACGCAGTATTTT. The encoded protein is CASSFGLSTDTQYF.

CDR3 DNA sequence: TGTGCCAGCAGCGTGTTAGGACAGTCCAATTCACCCCTCCACTTT. This translates into CASSVLGQSNSPLHF. The genes are TRBV9 and TRBJ1-6, with D perhaps matching TRBD1 (6 bases). The V gene's germline CDR1 is SGDLS and CDR2 YYNGEE. The V end lost 2 bases, the J end lost 7 bases, and 13 bases lay between the germline ends. This CDR3 has 15 residues.

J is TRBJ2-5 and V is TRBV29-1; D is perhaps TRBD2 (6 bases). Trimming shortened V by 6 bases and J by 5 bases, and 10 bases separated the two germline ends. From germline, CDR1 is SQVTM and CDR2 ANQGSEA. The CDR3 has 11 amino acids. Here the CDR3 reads CSVGGRETQYF. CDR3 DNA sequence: TGCAGCGTCGGGGGAAGGGAGACCCAGTACTTC.

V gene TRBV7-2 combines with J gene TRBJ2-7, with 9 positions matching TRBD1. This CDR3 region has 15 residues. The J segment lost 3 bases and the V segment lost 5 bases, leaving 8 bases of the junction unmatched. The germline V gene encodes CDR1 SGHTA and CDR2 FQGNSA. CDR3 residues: CASSPEGTGIYEQYF. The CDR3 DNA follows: TGTGCCAGCAGCCCCGAAGGGACAGGGATCTACGAGCAGTACTTC. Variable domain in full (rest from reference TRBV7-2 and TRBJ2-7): GAGVSQSPSNKVTEKGKDVELRCDPISGHTALYWYRQSLGQGLEFLIYFQGNSAPDKSGLPSDRFSAERTGGSVSTLTIQRTQQEDSAVYLCASSPEGTGIYEQYFGPGTRLTVT.

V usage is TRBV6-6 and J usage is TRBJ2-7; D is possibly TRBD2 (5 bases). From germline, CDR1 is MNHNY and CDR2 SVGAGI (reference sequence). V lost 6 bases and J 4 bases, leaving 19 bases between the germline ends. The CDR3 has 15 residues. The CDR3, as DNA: TGTGCCAGCAGCCGTGGAGGAATCGGTCTTTACGAGCAGTACTTC. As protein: CASSRGGIGLYEQYF.

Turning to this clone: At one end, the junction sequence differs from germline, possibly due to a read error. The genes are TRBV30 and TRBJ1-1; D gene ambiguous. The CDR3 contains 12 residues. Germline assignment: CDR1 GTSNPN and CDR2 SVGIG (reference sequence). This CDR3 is CAWSPQPSGVLF. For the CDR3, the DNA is TGTGCCTGGAGTCCCCAGCCTAGTGGCGTTCTTTTT.

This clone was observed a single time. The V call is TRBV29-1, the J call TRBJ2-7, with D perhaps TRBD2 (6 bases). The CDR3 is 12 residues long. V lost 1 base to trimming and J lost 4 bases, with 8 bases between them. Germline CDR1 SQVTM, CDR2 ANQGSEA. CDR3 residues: CSVEGAGYEQYF. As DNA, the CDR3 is TGCAGCGTTGAAGGGGCGGGGTACGAGCAGTACTTC.